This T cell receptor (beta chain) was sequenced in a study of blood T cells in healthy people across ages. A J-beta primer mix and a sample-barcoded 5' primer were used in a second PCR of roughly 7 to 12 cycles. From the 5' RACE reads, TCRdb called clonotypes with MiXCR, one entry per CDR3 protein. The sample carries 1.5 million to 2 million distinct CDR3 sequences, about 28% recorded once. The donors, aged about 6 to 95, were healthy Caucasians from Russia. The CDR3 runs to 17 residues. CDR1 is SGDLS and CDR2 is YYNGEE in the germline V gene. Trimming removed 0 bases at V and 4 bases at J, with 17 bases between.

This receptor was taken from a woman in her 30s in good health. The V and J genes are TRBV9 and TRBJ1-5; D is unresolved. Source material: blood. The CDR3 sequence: CASSVEAEPVPNQPQHF. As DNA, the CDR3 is TGTGCCAGCAGCGTAGAAGCGGAACCCGTCCCTAATCAGCCCCAGCATTTT. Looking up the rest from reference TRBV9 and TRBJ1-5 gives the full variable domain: DSGVTQTPKHLITATGQRVTLRCSPRSGDLSVYWYQQSLDQGLQFLIQYYNGEERAKGNILERFSAQQFPDLHSELNLSSLELGDSALYFCASSVEAEPVPNQPQHFGDGTRLSIL.